What follows are 11 T cell receptor beta chains derived from one specimen sequenced in a study of regulatory T cells in long-lasting Graves disease. The time point here: persistent/refractory GD, antithyroid drugs over 5 years with positive TRAb. With RNA extracted from PBMCs as input, the TCR library was made. Through Arm-PCR of CDR3 regions and iRepertoire HTBI primers, TCR beta libraries were built. TCRdb independently ran MiXCR on the multiplex PCR reads; one entry per CDR3 protein. The top ten clones hold about 26% of a sample with about 450,000 distinct CDR3 sequences, around a quarter of them seen once. The specimen comprised peripheral blood mononuclear cells (PBMCs), sampled when the disease was refractory, from a patient treated with antithyroid drugs. These receptors came from a female donor with Graves disease.

V gene TRBV28 combines with J gene TRBJ2-2; the D gene is possibly TRBD2 (7 bases). V was shortened by 4 bases and J by 7 bases, with 16 bases between the two germline ends. Germline loops: CDR1 MDHEN, CDR2 SYDVKM. This CDR3 has 15 amino acids. The CDR3 loop reads CASSSPRGGVGELFF. CDR3 coding DNA: TGTGCCAGCAGTTCCCCGAGGGGGGGCGTCGGGGAGCTGTTTTTT.

This chain joins TRBV7-2 and TRBJ2-1; 13 positions agree with TRBD2. Germline V gene sequence: CDR1 SGHTA, CDR2 FQGNSA. V shed 2 bases, J shed 4 bases, and the junction held 11 bases outside the gene matches. This CDR3 has 19 amino acids. CDR3 sequence reads: CASSLRTSGRGAGYNEQFF. The CDR3, as DNA: TGTGCCAGCAGCTTAAGGACTAGCGGGAGAGGGGCAGGGTACAATGAGCAGTTCTTC. Full variable domain (remainder filled in from reference TRBV7-2 and TRBJ2-1): GAGVSQSPSNKVTEKGKDVELRCDPISGHTALYWYRQSLGQGLEFLIYFQGNSAPDKSGLPSDRFSAERTGGSVSTLTIQRTQQEDSAVYLCASSLRTSGRGAGYNEQFFGPGTRLTVL.

This sequence joins TRBV7-9 and TRBJ2-7, with 8 bases that match TRBD1. The trim removed 1 base at V and 5 bases at J, leaving 7 bases unmatched. CDR1 SEHNR and CDR2 FQNEAQ come from the germline V gene (reference sequence). The CDR3 spans 15 residues. In DNA, the CDR3 is TGTGCCAGCAGCTTAGTTGGGACAGGCCCGAACGAGCAGTACTTC. Translating gives CASSLVGTGPNEQYF.

The table lists this clonotype with a few counts. This chain joins TRBV5-6 and TRBJ1-1, with TRBD1 as a possible D gene (5 bases). V lost 4 bases, J lost 1 base, and 17 bases lay in between. Germline values: CDR1 SGHDT, CDR2 YYEEEE. The CDR3 loop spans 16 amino acids. The CDR3 DNA reads as TGTGCCAGCAGCCCCGTGGGCAGGGCGGCGAACACTGAAGCTTTCTTT. Amino acids: CASSPVGRAANTEAFF. Full variable domain (rest looked up from reference TRBV5-6 and TRBJ1-1): DAGVTQSPTHLIKTRGQQVTLRCSPKSGHDTVSWYQQALGQGPQFIFQYYEEEERQRGNFPDRFSGHQFPNYSSELNVNALLLGDSALYLCASSPVGRAANTEAFFGQGTRLTVV.

Concerning this clonotype: Since a much larger clone is just one base distant, this may be a read error. A read error is likely, as this CDR3 ends without the conserved phenylalanine or tryptophan. CDR3: CASSYSNGIETQYS. The CDR3, as DNA: TGTGCCAGCAGTTACTCGAATGGGATTGAGACCCAGTACTCC. J is TRBJ2-5 and V is TRBV6-5; D is uncertain. With 0 bases removed from V and 5 bases from J, the gap between germline ends came to 10 bases. Germline V CDR1 and CDR2: MNHEY, SVGAGI. The CDR3 spans 14 residues.

This clonotype was seen only a few times. One junction end disagrees with the germline gene, perhaps due to a read error. The chain has TRBV28 and TRBJ2-5; D is possibly TRBD1 (6 bases). CDR3 length equals 12 residues. Germline V CDR1 and CDR2: MDHEN, SYDVKM. This CDR3 reads CASTSTGTHMDF. The CDR3 DNA is TGTGCCAGCACTTCGACCGGGACACACATGGACTTC.

This clonotype was recorded many times. The rearrangement joins TRBV11-2 to TRBJ1-1; TRBD1 is a possible D gene (5 bases). Germline loops: CDR1 SGHAT, CDR2 FQNNGV. The CDR3 runs to 14 residues. V was clipped by 3 bases and J by 1 base, with 9 bases between them. CDR3 sequence (DNA): TGTGCCAGCAGCTTCGGACACAGGAACACTGAAGCTTTCTTT. Encoded protein: CASSFGHRNTEAFF.

At least ten counts were recorded for this clonotype. As DNA, the CDR3 is TGTGCCAGCAAACGGCCCTTCAATCAGCCCCAGCATTTT. It encodes CASKRPFNQPQHF. The rearrangement uses TRBV6-1 and TRBJ1-5; no reliable D call. CDR1 and CDR2 (germline): MNHNS, SASEGT. This CDR3 spans 13 amino acids. V was clipped by 7 bases and J by 3 bases, with 10 bases between them.

The chain is built from TRBV7-2 and TRBJ1-2; the match to TRBD1 covers 7 bases. This CDR3 comprises 16 residues. Germline V gene data show CDR1 as SGHTA and CDR2 as FQGNSA. J lost 3 bases, V lost 0 bases, and 7 bases had no gene match. Here the CDR3 DNA reads TGTGCCAGCAGCTTAGCTACAGGGGTGGAACACTATGGCTACACCTTC. This sequence encodes CASSLATGVEHYGYTF. The entire variable domain, with the rest obtained from reference TRBV7-2 and TRBJ1-2, is as follows: GAGVSQSPSNKVTEKGKDVELRCDPISGHTALYWYRQSLGQGLEFLIYFQGNSAPDKSGLPSDRFSAERTGGSVSTLTIQRTQQEDSAVYLCASSLATGVEHYGYTFGSGTRLTVV.

This clonotype came up many times. This rearrangement joins TRBV20-1 to TRBJ2-7, with 10 nucleotides matching TRBD2. CDR3 size: 15 residues. Germline V gene sequence: CDR1 DFQATT, CDR2 SNEGSKA (reference sequence). J gave up 2 bases and V 6 bases, and 10 bases lay outside the gene matches. DNA for the CDR3: TGCAGTGCCCAAGGGGCTAGCGGGGGTGCCTACGAGCAGTACTTC. It specifies CSAQGASGGAYEQYF.

V gene TRBV6-1 combines with J gene TRBJ2-2; possible D gene TRBD2, 5 bases. CDR3 length: 14 residues. Germline V CDR1 and CDR2: MNHNS, SASEGT. V shed 8 bases and J shed 0 bases, with 10 bases lying between them. The CDR3 region has the DNA TGTGCCAGCGGAGGCGGAGCGAACACCGGGGAGCTGTTTTTT. Encoded protein: CASGGGANTGELFF.